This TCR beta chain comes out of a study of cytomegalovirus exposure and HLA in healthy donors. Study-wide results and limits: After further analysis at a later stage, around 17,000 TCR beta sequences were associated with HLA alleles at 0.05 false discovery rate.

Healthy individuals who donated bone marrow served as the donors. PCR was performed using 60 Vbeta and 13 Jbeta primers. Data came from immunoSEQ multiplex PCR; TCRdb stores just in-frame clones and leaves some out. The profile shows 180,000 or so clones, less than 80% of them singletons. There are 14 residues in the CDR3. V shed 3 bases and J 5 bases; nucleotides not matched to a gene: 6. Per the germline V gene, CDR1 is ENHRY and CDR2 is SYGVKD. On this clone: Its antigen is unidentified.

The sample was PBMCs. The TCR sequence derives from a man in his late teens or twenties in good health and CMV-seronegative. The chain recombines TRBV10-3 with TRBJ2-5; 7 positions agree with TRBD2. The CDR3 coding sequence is TGTGCCATCAGTGATGAGCGGGGCTTGGAGACCCAGTACTTC. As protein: CAISDERGLETQYF.